This TCR beta chain was profiled in a study of response to subunit inactivated influenza vaccine. TCRdb re-derived calls from the RT-PCR reads in MiXCR, one entry per CDR3 protein. This sample yields roughly 700,000 distinct CDR3 sequences, of which approximately 13% are seen a single time; 6% to 8% belongs to the top ten. The germline V gene encodes CDR1 PRHDT and CDR2 FYEKMQ (reference sequence). This CDR3 is 17 amino acids long. Deletions cut 5 bases from V and 3 bases from J, with 23 bases between. Points on this clonotype: What it binds is unknown.

Whole-study findings and limits: The authors suggested that every seasonal influenza vaccination recruits few new T cells.

The rearrangement uses TRBV13 and TRBJ2-7; D possibly matches TRBD1 or TRBD2 (6 bases each). The sequences come from PBMCs from blood, collected about 14 days before vaccination. This TCR was sampled from a man over 45 who received an inactivated influenza vaccine. The CDR3 sequence: CASSLPTLGRGGYEQYF. CDR3 bases: TGTGCCAGCAGCCTACCGACCTTAGGCAGGGGAGGCTACGAGCAGTACTTC.